The 6 T cell receptor beta chains reported below all come from one sample, sequenced in a study of cytomegalovirus exposure and HLA in healthy donors (dated by TCRdb to between 2016 and 2019). Receptor amplification or capture employed the immunoSEQ multiplex PCR assay. Sourced from immuneACCESS, this table was stored by TCRdb with only in-frame sequences that have V and J called. A share of the clones is absent; for the studies checked, an unresolved V gene accounts for under half, and the remainder has no known explanation. The sample profile shows roughly 80,000 clones; 94% of them were found once. Together, the top ten hold 3.3% of the sample. The sample was PBMCs. All receptors derive from a woman younger than 35 in good health and CMV-seropositive.

The genes are TRBV19 and TRBJ2-5; D not certain. Per the germline V gene, CDR1 is LNHDA and CDR2 is SQIVND (reference sequence). V was clipped by 2 bases and J by 0 bases, with 16 bases between them. The CDR3 sequence is 17 residues long. Here the CDR3 DNA reads TGTGCCAGTAGTATAAGAGGCGAGCTACCGTACCAAGAGACCCAGTACTTC. Translating it yields CASSIRGELPYQETQYF.

J is TRBJ2-7 and V is TRBV6-5; D is uncertain. The CDR3 runs 12 residues. Trimming removed 0 bases at V and 5 bases at J, with 5 bases between. Germline values: CDR1 MNHEY, CDR2 SVGAGI. CDR3 in DNA: TGTGCCAGCAGTTACTCGCGCCACGAGCAGTACTTC. This sequence encodes CASSYSRHEQYF.

The chain uses TRBV9 and TRBJ2-6; 13 bases fit TRBD2. The germline V gene encodes CDR1 SGDLS and CDR2 YYNGEE. CDR3 size: 20 residues. V gave up 4 bases and J gave up 0 bases; unmatched junction bases: 10. CDR3 amino acids: CASSMGLAGIRSSGANVLTF. As DNA, the CDR3 is TGTGCCAGCAGCATGGGACTAGCGGGAATAAGGAGCTCTGGGGCCAACGTCCTGACTTTC.

The chain has TRBV6-5 and TRBJ2-3; perhaps TRBD2 as D (6 bases). CDR1 and CDR2 from the germline V gene are MNHEY and SVGAGI. The CDR3 sequence is 15 residues long. V was shortened by 1 base and J by 3 bases, with 11 bases between the two germline ends. In DNA form, the CDR3 reads TGTGCCAGCAGTTACTTCGGGAGAGAGACAGATACGCAGTATTTT. It specifies CASSYFGRETDTQYF.

This clone was seen just once. J is TRBJ2-1 and V is TRBV7-9, with 7 bases that match TRBD2. CDR1 SEHNR and CDR2 FQNEAQ come from the germline V gene (reference sequence). V lost 8 bases to trimming and J lost 4 bases; unmatched junction nucleotides: 11. This CDR3 has 15 residues. The chain's CDR3 is CASVRAGPEYNEQFF. The CDR3 DNA reads TGTGCCAGCGTCCGAGCGGGACCGGAATACAATGAGCAGTTCTTC. Full variable domain (remainder filled in from reference TRBV7-9 and TRBJ2-1): DTGVSQNPRHKITKRGQNVTFRCDPISEHNRLYWYRQTLGQGPEFLTYFQNEAQLEKSRLLSDRFSAERPKGSFSTLEIQRTEQGDSAMYLCASVRAGPEYNEQFFGPGTRLTVL.

This chain connects TRBV11-3 to TRBJ2-7; a weak D match, TRBD1 (6 bases). Trimming left V 5 bases short and J 3 bases short, with 11 bases between. There are 13 residues in the CDR3. The germline V gene has CDR1 SGHNT and CDR2 YENEEA. The CDR3 reads CASSKGQVYEQYF. The CDR3 DNA reads TGTGCCAGCAGCAAGGGACAAGTCTACGAGCAGTACTTC.